This T cell receptor (beta chain) was obtained from a study of low-dose radiotherapy and immunotherapy resistance in tumors. The J segment lost 3 bases and the V segment lost 6 bases, leaving 3 bases of the junction unmatched. The CDR3 contains 13 residues. Germline V gene lookup returns CDR1 DFQATT and CDR2 SNEGSKA (reference sequence). Alpha- and beta-chain coverage of first-strand cDNA came from TRAV- and TRBV-specific primers. A constant-region primer paired with the V-primer adapter amplified TCRs over about 19 PCR cycles. MiXCR was run by TCRdb on the reads, yielding one entry per CDR3 protein. The repertoire holds tens of thousands of distinct CDR3 sequences, with less than 30% as singletons. This clonotype was picked up many times. Time point here: after trial treatment. Treatment in this sample: LDRT plus nivolumab, ipilimumab, low-dose cyclophosphamide and aspirin (RACIN trial).

This sequence originates from a male donor with prostate cancer. Material: PBMCs, obtained after low-dose radiotherapy plus immunotherapy. The chain recombines TRBV20-1 with TRBJ2-1; the match to TRBD2 covers 9 bases. Here the CDR3 DNA reads TGCAGTGCCGGGACTAGCAACTACAATGAGCAGTTCTTC. Translating gives CSAGTSNYNEQFF.